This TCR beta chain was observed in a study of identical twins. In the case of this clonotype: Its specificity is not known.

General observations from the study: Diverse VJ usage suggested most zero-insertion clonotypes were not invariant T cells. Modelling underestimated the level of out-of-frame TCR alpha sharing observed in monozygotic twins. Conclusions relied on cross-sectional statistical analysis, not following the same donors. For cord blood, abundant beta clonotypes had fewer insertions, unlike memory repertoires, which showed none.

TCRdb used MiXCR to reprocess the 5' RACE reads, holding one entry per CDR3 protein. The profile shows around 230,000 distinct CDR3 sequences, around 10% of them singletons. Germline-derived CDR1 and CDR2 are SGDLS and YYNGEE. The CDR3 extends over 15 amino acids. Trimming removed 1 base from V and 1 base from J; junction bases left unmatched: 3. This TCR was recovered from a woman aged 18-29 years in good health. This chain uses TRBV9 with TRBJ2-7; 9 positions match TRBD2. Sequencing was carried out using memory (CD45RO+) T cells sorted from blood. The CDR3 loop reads CASSVPSGTSYEQYF. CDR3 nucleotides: TGTGCCAGCAGCGTACCTAGCGGGACATCCTACGAGCAGTACTTC.